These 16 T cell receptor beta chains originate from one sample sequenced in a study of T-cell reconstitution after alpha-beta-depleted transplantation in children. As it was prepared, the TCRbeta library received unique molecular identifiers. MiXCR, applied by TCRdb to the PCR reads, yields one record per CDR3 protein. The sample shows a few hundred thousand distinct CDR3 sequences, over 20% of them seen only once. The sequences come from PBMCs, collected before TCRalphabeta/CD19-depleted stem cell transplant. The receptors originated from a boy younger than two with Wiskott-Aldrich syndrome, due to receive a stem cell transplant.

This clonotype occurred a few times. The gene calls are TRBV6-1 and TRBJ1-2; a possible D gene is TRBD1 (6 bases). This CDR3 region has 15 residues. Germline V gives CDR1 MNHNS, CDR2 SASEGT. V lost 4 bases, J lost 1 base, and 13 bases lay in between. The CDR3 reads CASSVQGTLNYGYTF. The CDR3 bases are TGTGCCAGCAGTGTTCAGGGGACCCTTAACTATGGCTACACCTTC.

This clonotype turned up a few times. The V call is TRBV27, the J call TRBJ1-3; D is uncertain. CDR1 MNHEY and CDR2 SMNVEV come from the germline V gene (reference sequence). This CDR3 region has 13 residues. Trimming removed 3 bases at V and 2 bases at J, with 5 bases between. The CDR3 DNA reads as TGTGCCAGCAGTTTGGTGGCTGGAAACACCATATATTTT. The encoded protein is CASSLVAGNTIYF.

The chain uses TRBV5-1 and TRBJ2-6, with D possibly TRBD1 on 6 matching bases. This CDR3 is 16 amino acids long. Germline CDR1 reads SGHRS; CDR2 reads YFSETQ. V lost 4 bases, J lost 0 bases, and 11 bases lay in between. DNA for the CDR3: TGCGCCAGCAGCCCTCCACAGGGCTCTGGGGCCAACGTCCTGACTTTC. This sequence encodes CASSPPQGSGANVLTF.

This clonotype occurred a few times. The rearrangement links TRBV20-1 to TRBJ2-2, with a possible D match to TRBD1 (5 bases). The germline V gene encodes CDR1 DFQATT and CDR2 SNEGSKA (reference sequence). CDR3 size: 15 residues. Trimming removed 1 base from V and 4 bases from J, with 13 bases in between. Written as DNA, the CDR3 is TGCAGTGCTAGAGCTCCAGGGAAGTCCACCGGGGAGCTGTTTTTT. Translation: CSARAPGKSTGELFF.

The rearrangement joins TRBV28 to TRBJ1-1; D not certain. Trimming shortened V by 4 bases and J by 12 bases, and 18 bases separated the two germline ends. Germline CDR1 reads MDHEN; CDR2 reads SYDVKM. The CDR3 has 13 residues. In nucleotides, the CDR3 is TGTGCCAGCAGTTCCCTTCCCCAGGCAGTTACTTTCTTT. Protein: CASSSLPQAVTFF. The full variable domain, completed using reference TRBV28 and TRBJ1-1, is DVKVTQSSRYLVKRTGEKVFLECVQDMDHENMFWYRQDPGLGLRLIYFSYDVKMKEKGDIPEGYSVSREKKERFSLILESASTNQTSMYLCASSSLPQAVTFFGQGTRLTVV.

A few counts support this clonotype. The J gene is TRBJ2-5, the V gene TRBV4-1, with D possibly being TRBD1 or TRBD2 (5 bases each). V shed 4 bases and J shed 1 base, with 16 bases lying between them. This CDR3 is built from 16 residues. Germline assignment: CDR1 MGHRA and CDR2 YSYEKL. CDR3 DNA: TGCGCCAGCAGCCTCAACCGGGACGGAAGCCAAGAGACCCAGTACTTC. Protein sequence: CASSLNRDGSQETQYF.

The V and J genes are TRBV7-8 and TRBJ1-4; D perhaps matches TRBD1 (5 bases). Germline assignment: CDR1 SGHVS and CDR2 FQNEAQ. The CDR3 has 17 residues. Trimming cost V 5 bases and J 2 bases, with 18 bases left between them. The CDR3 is CASSPGPPWGTNEKLFF. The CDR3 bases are TGTGCCAGCAGCCCCGGACCCCCTTGGGGGACTAATGAAAAACTGTTTTTT.

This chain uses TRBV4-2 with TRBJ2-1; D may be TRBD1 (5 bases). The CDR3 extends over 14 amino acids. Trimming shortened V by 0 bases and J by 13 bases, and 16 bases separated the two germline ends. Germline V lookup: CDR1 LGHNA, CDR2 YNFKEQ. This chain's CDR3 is CASSQDRGLPPQFF. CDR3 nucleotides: TGTGCCAGCAGCCAAGATAGGGGTCTCCCACCACAGTTCTTC.

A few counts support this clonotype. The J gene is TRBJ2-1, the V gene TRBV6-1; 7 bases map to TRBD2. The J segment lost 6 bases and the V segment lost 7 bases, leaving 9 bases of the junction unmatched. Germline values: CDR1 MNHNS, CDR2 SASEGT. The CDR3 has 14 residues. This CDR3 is CASKGGLYGNEQFF. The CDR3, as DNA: TGTGCCAGCAAGGGAGGGCTCTACGGCAATGAGCAGTTCTTC.

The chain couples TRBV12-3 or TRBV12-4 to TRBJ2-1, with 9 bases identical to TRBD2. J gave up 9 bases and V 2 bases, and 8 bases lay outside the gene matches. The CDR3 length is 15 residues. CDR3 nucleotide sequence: TGTGCCAGCAGTTTAACAAGCGGGAGGATCAGTGAGCAGTTCTTC. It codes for CASSLTSGRISEQFF.

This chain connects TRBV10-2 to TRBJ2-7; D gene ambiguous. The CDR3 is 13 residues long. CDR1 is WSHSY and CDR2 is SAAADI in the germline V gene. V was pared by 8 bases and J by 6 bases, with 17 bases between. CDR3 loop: CASGKHTAVEQYF. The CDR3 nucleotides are TGCGCCAGCGGAAAACATACCGCCGTCGAGCAGTACTTC.

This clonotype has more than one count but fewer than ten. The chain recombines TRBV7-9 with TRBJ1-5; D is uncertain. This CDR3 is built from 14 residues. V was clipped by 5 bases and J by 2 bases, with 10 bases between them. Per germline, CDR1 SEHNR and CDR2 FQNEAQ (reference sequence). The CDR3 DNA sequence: TGTGCCAGCAGCCCCCGGGCGCGCAATCAGCCCCAGCATTTT. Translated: CASSPRARNQPQHF. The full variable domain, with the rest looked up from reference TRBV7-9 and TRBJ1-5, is DTGVSQNPRHKITKRGQNVTFRCDPISEHNRLYWYRQTLGQGPEFLTYFQNEAQLEKSRLLSDRFSAERPKGSFSTLEIQRTEQGDSAMYLCASSPRARNQPQHFGDGTRLSIL.

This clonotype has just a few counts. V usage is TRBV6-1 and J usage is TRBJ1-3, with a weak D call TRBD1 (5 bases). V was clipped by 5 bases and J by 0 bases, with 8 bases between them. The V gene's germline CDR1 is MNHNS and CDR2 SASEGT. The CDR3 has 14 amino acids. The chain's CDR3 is CASSQTVSGNTIYF. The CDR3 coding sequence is TGTGCCAGCAGTCAGACAGTCTCTGGAAACACCATATATTTT.

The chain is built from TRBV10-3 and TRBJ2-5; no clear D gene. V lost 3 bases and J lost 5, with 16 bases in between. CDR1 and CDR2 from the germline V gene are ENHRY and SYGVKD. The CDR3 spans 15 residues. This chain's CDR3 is CAISDTRLLRETQYF. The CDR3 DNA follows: TGTGCCATCAGTGACACTCGCTTGCTGAGGGAGACCCAGTACTTC.

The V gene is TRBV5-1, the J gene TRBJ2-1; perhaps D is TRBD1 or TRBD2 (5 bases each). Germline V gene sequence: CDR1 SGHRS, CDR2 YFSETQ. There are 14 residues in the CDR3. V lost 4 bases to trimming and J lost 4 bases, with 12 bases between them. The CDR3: CASSPGPEYNEQFF. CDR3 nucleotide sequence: TGCGCCAGCAGCCCGGGACCAGAGTACAATGAGCAGTTCTTC.

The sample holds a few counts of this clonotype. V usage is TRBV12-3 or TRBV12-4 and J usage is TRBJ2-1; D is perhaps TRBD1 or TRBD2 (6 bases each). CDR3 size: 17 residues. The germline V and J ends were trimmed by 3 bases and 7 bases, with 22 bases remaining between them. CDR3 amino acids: CASSFWRGDTLGNEQFF. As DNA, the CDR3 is TGTGCCAGCAGTTTCTGGAGGGGGGATACTTTAGGGAATGAGCAGTTCTTC.